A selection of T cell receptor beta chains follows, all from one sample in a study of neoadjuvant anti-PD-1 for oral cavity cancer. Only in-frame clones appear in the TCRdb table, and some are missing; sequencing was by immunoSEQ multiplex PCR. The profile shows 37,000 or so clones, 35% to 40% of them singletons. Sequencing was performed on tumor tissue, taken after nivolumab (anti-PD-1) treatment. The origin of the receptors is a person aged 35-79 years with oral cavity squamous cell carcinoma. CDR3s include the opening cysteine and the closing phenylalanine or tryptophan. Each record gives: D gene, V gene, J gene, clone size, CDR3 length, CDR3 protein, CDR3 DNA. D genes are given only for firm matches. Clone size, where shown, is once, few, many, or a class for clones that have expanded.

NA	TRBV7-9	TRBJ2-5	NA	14	CASSPSGLGETQYF	TGTGCCAGCAGCCCCTCGGGGTTAGGAGAGACCCAGTACTTC
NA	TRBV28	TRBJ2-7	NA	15	CASSTPGGSSYEQYF	TGTGCCAGCAGTACCCCGGGTGGGAGCTCCTACGAGCAGTACTTC
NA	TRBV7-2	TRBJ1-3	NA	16	CASSSGGSNSGNTIYF	TGTGCCAGCAGCTCTGGGGGCTCGAACTCTGGAAACACCATATATTTT
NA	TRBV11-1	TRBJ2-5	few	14	CASSRDRIQETQYF	TGTGCCAGCAGCCGAGACAGGATCCAAGAGACCCAGTACTTC
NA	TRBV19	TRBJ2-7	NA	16	CASSPQGGGRAYEQYF	TGTGCCAGTAGTCCTCAGGGAGGGGGCAGGGCCTACGAGCAGTACTTC
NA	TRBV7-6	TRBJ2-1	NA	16	CASSLVGGASYNEQFF	TGTGCCAGCAGCTTAGTTGGGGGGGCCTCCTACAATGAGCAGTTCTTC
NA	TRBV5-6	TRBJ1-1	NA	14	CASSGFGYNTEAFF	TGTGCCAGCAGCGGGTTTGGGTACAACACTGAAGCTTTCTTT
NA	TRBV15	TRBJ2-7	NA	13	CATSREALYEQYF	TGTGCCACCAGCAGAGAAGCCCTCTACGAGCAGTACTTC
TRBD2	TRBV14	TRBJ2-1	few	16	CASSQKGSGGYNEQFF	TGTGCCAGCAGCCAAAAAGGTAGCGGGGGCTACAATGAGCAGTTCTTC
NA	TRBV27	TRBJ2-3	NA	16	CASSSRLAVSGDTQYF	TGTGCCAGCAGTTCAAGGTTAGCGGTATCAGGGGATACGCAGTATTTT
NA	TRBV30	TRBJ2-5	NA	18	CAWSVSPFSSGPQKTQYF	TGTGCCTGGAGTGTGTCCCCCTTTAGTAGCGGACCCCAGAAGACCCAGTACTTC
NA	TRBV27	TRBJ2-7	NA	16	CASSLSVSGHLYEQYF	TGTGCCAGCAGTTTATCGGTCTCGGGACACCTCTACGAGCAGTACTTC
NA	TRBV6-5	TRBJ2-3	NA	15	CASSLVTPGTDTQYF	TGTGCCAGCAGCCTCGTTACTCCCGGCACAGATACGCAGTATTTT
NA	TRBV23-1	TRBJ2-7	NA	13	CASSPEHPYEQYF	TGCGCCAGCAGTCCGGAACATCCCTACGAGCAGTACTTC
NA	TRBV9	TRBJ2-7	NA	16	CASSVGLGAAPYEQYF	TGTGCCAGCAGCGTAGGTCTCGGGGCCGCCCCCTACGAGCAGTACTTC
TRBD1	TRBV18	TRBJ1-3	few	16	CASSPGQGITGNTIYF	TGTGCCAGCTCACCGGGACAGGGGATAACTGGAAACACCATATATTTT
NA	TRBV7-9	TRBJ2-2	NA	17	CASSLGSAATNTGELFF	TGTGCCAGCAGCTTAGGGTCGGCAGCCACGAACACCGGGGAGCTGTTTTTT
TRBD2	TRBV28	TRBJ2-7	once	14	CASTSGGRAYEQYF	TGTGCCAGCACCTCCGGGGGGAGGGCCTACGAGCAGTACTTC
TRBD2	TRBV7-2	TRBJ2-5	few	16	CASSSPKSGGTETQYF	TGTGCCAGCAGCTCACCAAAGTCGGGAGGTACGGAGACCCAGTACTTC
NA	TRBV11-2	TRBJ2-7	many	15	CASSRSGTLTYEQYF	TGTGCCAGCAGCCGCAGTGGGACATTAACCTACGAGCAGTACTTC
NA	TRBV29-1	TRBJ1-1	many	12	CSVQTSRVEAFF	TGCAGCGTCCAAACGTCGCGGGTTGAAGCTTTCTTT
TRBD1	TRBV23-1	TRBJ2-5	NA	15	CASSRDRGREETQYF	TGCGCCAGCAGTCGAGACAGGGGGCGCGAAGAGACCCAGTACTTC
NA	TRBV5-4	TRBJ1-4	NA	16	CASSLAWGPSNEKLFF	TGTGCCAGCAGCTTGGCCTGGGGGCCTTCTAATGAAAAACTGTTTTTT
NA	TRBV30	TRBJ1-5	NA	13	CAWSLGQNQPQHF	TGTGCCTGGAGTCTTGGACAAAATCAGCCCCAGCATTTT
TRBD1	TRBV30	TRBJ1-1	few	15	CAWGRGTVRNTEAFF	TGTGCCTGGGGGAGGGGGACAGTGAGGAACACTGAAGCTTTCTTT
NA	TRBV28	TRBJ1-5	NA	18	CASSSPADRGGSNQPQHF	TGTGCCAGCAGCTCCCCCGCAGATAGGGGTGGGAGCAATCAGCCCCAGCATTTT
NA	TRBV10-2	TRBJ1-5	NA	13	CASSQRGNQPQHF	TGCGCCAGCAGCCAGCGGGGCAATCAGCCCCAGCATTTT
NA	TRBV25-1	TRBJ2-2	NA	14	CASSILQNTGELFF	TGTGCCAGCAGTATCCTACAGAACACCGGGGAGCTGTTTTTT
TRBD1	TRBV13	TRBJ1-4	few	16	CASSLKEGTGDEKLFF	TGTGCCAGCAGCTTAAAGGAGGGGACAGGGGATGAAAAACTGTTTTTT
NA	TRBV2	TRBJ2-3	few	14	CASSGWRSTDTQYF	TGTGCCAGCAGCGGTTGGAGGAGCACAGATACGCAGTATTTT
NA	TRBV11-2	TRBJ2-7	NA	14	CASSFGDNSYEQYF	TGTGCCAGCAGCTTCGGTGACAACTCCTACGAGCAGTACTTC
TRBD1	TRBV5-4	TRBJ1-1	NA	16	CASSRGQGISNTEAFF	TGTGCCAGCAGCAGGGGACAGGGAATTTCGAACACTGAAGCTTTCTTT
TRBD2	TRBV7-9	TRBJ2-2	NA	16	CASSLQGGGNTGELFF	TGTGCCAGCAGCTTACAAGGCGGGGGGAACACCGGGGAGCTGTTTTTT
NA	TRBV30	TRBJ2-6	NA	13	CARKHSGANVLTF	TGTGCCCGTAAACACTCTGGGGCCAACGTCCTGACTTTC
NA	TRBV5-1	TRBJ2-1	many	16	CASSLSGNPSYNEQFF	TGCGCCAGCAGCTTGTCAGGGAATCCCTCCTACAATGAGCAGTTCTTC
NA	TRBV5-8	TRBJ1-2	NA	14	CASSLDTTNYGYTF	TGTGCCAGCAGCTTGGACACTACTAACTATGGCTACACCTTC
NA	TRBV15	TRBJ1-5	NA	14	CATSRDESYQPQHF	TGTGCCACCAGCAGAGATGAGAGCTATCAGCCCCAGCATTTT
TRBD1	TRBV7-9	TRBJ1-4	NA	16	CASSLILGTGREKLFF	TGTGCCAGCAGCTTGATTTTGGGGACAGGGAGGGAAAAACTGTTTTTT
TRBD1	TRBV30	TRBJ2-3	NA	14	CAWSMNRGSDTQYF	TGTGCCTGGAGTATGAACAGGGGATCGGATACGCAGTATTTT
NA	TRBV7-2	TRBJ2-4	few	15	CASSLGGPGGNIQYF	TGTGCCAGCAGCTTAGGTGGTCCCGGGGGAAACATTCAGTACTTC
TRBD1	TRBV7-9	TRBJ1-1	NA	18	CASSPPLGQGASNTEAFF	TGTGCCAGCAGCCCCCCCCTGGGACAGGGGGCGTCGAACACTGAAGCTTTCTTT
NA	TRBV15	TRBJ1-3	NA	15	CATSRDRVAGNTIYF	TGTGCCACCAGCAGAGACAGGGTGGCTGGAAACACCATATATTTT
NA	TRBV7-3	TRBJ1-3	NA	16	CASSSPDRSSGNTIYF	TGTGCCAGCAGCTCCCCAGACAGGAGCTCTGGAAACACCATATATTTT
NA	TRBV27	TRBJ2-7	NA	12	CASSGGSYEQYF	TGTGCCAGCAGTGGGGGCTCCTACGAGCAGTACTTC
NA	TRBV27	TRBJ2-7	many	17	CASSLSAQVANTYEQYF	TGTGCCAGCAGTTTATCAGCCCAGGTGGCGAATACCTACGAGCAGTACTTC
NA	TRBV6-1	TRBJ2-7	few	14	CASSEEASSSEQYF	TGTGCCAGCAGTGAAGAGGCTAGCTCGAGCGAGCAGTACTTC
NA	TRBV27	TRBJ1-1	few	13	CASSPHWGTEAFF	TGTGCCAGCAGTCCACACTGGGGCACTGAAGCTTTCTTT
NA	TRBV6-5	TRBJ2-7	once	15	CASSSGTSGYDEQYF	TGTGCCAGCAGTTCCGGGACATCCGGCTACGACGAGCAGTACTTC
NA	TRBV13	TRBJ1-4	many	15	CASRLRQTSNEKLFF	TGTGCCAGCAGACTTCGACAGACGTCGAATGAAAAACTGTTTTTT